This record looks at one T cell receptor (beta chain) sequence and its context. Its antigen is not known. V dropped 3 bases and J dropped 0 bases, with 9 bases sitting between them. CDR1 MDHEN and CDR2 SYDVKM come from the germline V gene. The CDR3 loop spans 15 amino acids. This sample was included in a study of a mutant IDH1 vaccine in newly diagnosed glioma. In the study overall: The start of vaccination came 4-6 weeks after radiotherapy alone, or with temozolomide cycles. Notes on the study in general: Immune responses induced by vaccination arose in 93.3% of the patients.

TCRdb's copy holds only in-frame clones and misses some; the assay was immunoSEQ multiplex PCR. This sample has about 46,000 clones; 85% to 95% occur once, and the top ten carry roughly 2.3%. Time point indicated: week 35, safety follow-up. What each vaccine dose contained was 300 ug of mutant IDH1 20-mer peptide, accompanied by topical imiquimod. Eight vaccine injections were given to patients in weeks 1, 3, 5, 7, 11, 15, 19 and 23. The receptor was isolated from a middle-aged man with glioma. This sequence joins TRBV28 and TRBJ2-1, with D hard to call. Sequenced here: PBMCs, sampled from a glioma patient whose treatment included an IDH1 peptide vaccine. The CDR3 bases are TGTGCCAGCAGTTTGCCGTTAACCTCCTACAATGAGCAGTTCTTC. This translates into CASSLPLTSYNEQFF.